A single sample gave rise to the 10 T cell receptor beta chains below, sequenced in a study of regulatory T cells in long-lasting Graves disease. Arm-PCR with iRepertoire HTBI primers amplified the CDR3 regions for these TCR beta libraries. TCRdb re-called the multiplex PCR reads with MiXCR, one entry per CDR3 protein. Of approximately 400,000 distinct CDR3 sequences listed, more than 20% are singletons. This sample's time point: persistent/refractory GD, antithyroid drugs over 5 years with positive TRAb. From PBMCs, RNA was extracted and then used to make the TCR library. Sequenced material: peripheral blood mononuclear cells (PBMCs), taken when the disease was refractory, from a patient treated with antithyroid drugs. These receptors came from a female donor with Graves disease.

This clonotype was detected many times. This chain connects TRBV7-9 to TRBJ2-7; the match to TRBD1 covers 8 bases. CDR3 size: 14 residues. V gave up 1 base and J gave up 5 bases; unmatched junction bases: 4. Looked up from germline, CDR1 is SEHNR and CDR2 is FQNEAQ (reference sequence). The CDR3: CASSLGQGFDEQYF. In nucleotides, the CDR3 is TGTGCCAGCAGCTTAGGACAGGGGTTCGACGAGCAGTACTTC.

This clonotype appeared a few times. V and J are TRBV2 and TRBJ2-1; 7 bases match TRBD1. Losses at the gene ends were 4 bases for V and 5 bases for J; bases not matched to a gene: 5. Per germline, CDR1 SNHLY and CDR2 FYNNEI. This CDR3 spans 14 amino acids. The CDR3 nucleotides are TGTGCCAGCAGTGGGGCAGGGGGACACAATGAGCAGTTCTTC. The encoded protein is CASSGAGGHNEQFF.

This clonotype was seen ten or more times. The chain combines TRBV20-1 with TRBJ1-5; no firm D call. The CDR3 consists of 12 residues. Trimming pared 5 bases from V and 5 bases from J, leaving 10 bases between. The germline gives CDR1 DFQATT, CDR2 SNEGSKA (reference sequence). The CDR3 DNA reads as TGCAGTGCTGGTGACGGTGATCAGCCCCAGCATTTT. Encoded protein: CSAGDGDQPQHF.

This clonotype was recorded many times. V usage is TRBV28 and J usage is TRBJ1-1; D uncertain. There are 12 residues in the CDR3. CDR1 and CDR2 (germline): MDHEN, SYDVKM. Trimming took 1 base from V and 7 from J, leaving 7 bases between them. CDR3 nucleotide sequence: TGTGCCAGCAGTTTATATCCCAGTGAAGCTTTCTTT. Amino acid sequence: CASSLYPSEAFF.

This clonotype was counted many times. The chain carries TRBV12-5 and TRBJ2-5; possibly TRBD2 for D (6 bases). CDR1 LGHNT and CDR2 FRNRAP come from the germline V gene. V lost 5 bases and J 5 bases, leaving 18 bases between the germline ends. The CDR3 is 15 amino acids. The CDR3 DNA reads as TGTGCTAGTGGTCCTGACGGCGGGGAGCAGGAGACCCAGTACTTC. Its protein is CASGPDGGEQETQYF.

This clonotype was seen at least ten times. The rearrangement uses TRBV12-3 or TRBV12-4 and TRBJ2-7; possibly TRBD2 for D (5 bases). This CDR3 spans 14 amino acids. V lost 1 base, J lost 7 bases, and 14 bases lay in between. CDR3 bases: TGTGCCAGCAGTTTAGGTCCTCCCTCGGGGGAGCAGTACTTC. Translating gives CASSLGPPSGEQYF.

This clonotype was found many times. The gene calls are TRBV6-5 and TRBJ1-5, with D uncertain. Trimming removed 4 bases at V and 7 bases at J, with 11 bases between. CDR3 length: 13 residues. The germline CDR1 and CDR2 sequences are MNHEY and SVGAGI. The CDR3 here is CASSSFASQPQHF. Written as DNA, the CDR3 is TGTGCCAGCAGTTCCTTCGCGAGCCAGCCCCAGCATTTT.

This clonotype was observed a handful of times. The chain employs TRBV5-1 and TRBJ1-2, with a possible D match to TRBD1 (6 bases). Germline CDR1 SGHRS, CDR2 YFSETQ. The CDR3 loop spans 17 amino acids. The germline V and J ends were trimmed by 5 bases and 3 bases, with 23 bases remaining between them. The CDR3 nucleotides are TGCGCCAGCAGTGGATGGAGGGGGACCCTCGGTTACTATGGCTACACCTTC. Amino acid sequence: CASSGWRGTLGYYGYTF. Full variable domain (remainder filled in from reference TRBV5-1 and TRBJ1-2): KAGVTQTPRYLIKTRGQQVTLSCSPISGHRSVSWYQQTPGQGLQFLFEYFSETQRNKGNFPGRFSGRQFSNSRSEMNVSTLELGDSALYLCASSGWRGTLGYYGYTFGSGTRLTVV.

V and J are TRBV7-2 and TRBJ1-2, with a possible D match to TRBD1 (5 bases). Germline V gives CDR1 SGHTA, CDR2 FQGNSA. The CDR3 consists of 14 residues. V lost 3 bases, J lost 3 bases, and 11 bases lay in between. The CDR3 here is CASSFWGEDYGYTF. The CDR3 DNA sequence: TGTGCCAGCAGCTTTTGGGGGGAGGACTATGGCTACACCTTC.

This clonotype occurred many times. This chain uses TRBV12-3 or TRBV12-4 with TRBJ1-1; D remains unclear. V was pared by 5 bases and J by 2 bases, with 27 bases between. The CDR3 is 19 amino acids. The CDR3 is CASSRLGGVGWNPNTEAFF. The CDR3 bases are TGTGCCAGCAGTCGCCTAGGAGGTGTGGGATGGAATCCCAACACTGAAGCTTTCTTT.